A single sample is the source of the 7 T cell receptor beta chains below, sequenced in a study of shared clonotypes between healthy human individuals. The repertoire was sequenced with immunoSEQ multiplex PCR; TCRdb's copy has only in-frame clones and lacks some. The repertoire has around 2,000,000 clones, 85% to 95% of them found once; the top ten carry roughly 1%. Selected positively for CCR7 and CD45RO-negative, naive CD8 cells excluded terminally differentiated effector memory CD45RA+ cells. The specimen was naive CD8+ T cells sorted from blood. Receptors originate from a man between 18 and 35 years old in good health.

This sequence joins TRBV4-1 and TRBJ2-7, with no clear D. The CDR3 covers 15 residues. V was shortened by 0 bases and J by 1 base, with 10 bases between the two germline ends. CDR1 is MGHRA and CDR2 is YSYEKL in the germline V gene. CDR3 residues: CASSQDDGISYEQYF. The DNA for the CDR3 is TGCGCCAGCAGCCAAGATGATGGGATTTCCTACGAGCAGTACTTC.

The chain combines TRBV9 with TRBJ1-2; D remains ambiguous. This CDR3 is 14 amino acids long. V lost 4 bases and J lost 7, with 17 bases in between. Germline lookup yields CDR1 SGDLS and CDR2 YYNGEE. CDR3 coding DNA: TGTGCCAGCAGCCTTGCTCAAGGAACGAGTGGCTACACCTTC. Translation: CASSLAQGTSGYTF.

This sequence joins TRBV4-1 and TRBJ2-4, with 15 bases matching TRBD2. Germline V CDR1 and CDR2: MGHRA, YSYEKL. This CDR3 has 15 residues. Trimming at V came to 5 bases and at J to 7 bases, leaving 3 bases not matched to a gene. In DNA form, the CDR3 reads TGCGCCAGCAGCGTGGGGACTAGCGGGGGGAACATTCAGTACTTC. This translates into CASSVGTSGGNIQYF.

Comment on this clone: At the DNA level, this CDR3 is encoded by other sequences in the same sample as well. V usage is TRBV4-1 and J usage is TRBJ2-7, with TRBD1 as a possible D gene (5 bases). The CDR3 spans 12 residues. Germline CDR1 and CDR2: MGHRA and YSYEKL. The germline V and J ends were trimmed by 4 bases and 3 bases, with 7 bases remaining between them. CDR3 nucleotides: TGCGCCAGCAGCCCAGACAGCTACGAGCAGTACTTC. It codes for CASSPDSYEQYF.

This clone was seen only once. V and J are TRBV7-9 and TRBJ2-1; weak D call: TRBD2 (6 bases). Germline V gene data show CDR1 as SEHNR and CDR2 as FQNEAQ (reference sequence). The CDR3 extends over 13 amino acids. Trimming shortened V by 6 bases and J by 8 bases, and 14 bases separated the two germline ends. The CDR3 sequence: CASRVSGTDEQFF. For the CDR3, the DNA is TGTGCCAGCAGGGTTAGCGGAACCGATGAGCAGTTCTTC. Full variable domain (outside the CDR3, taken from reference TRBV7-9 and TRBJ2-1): DTGVSQNPRHKITKRGQNVTFRCDPISEHNRLYWYRQTLGQGPEFLTYFQNEAQLEKSRLLSDRFSAERPKGSFSTLEIQRTEQGDSAMYLCASRVSGTDEQFFGPGTRLTVL.

CDR3 in DNA: TGTGCCAGCAGCTTAGGTGTGGTTAGCTCAGATACGCAGTATTTT. Translation: CASSLGVVSSDTQYF. This chain links TRBV7-8 with TRBJ2-3; D gene ambiguous. The CDR3 contains 15 residues. Trimming pared 1 base from V and 4 bases from J, leaving 12 bases between. The V gene's germline CDR1 is SGHVS and CDR2 FQNEAQ.

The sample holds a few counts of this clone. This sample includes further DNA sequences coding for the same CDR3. This CDR3 is CASSSGANVLTF. The CDR3 bases are TGTGCCAGCAGCTCTGGGGCCAACGTCCTGACTTTC. The chain is built from TRBV9 and TRBJ2-6; D not certain. Trimming cost V 4 bases and J 1 base, with 0 bases left between them. Germline V gene sequence: CDR1 SGDLS, CDR2 YYNGEE. CDR3 size: 12 residues. Full variable domain (missing parts from reference TRBV9 and TRBJ2-6): DSGVTQTPKHLITATGQRVTLRCSPRSGDLSVYWYQQSLDQGLQFLIQYYNGEERAKGNILERFSAQQFPDLHSELNLSSLELGDSALYFCASSSGANVLTFGAGSRLTVL.